The T cell receptor (beta chain) under discussion was sequenced for a study of T-cell reconstitution after alpha-beta-depleted transplantation in children. A library of TCRbeta sequences, prepared with unique molecular identifiers, was generated. Each CDR3 protein is one row after TCRdb ran MiXCR on the PCR reads. There are 500,000 or so distinct CDR3 sequences in the sample; 30% to 35% occur only once, and around 2.3% lies in the top ten. Germline trimming cut 1 base from V and 4 bases from J; bases unmatched to any gene: 4. Germline V gene data show CDR1 as SGHTA and CDR2 as FQGNSA. CDR3 length: 15 amino acids.

The sequence was collected from a human donor who donated a stem cell graft to a child with aplastic anemia. This specimen consisted of PBMCs from the stem cell graft donor, obtained from the stem cell graft. The gene calls are TRBV7-2 and TRBJ2-1; 7 bases match TRBD2. The CDR3 DNA reads as TGTGCCAGCAGCTTAGAAGCGGGACCTTACAATGAGCAGTTCTTC. Its protein product is CASSLEAGPYNEQFF.